What follows are 11 T cell receptor beta chains derived from one specimen sequenced in a study of tumor-infiltrating lymphocytes in oesophageal squamous cell carcinoma (dated by TCRdb to the mid-2010s). Library construction relied on PCR. Reads for this sample came from an Illumina HiSeq 2000. In TCRdb, the public reads were trimmed at Q25 with fastp and aligned with MiXCR, with productive beta chains retained. Each CDR3 protein gets just one entry, which takes the most common genes and DNA from the rows behind it. The sample table holds about 14,000 distinct CDR3 sequences, of which less than 60% were seen once. Around 15% of the sample rests with the top ten. The specimen was blood. The receptors derive from a male donor with esophageal squamous cell carcinoma.

Of note for this clonotype: Because the CDR3 is missing its conserved closing phenylalanine or tryptophan, this is likely a read error. No DNA is shown, since the ends of the CDR3 on it are uncertain; the CDR3 is the one TCRdb lists. This chain joins TRBV7-2 and TRBJ1-6. Germline CDR1 reads SGHTA; CDR2 reads FQGNSA. The CDR3 numbers 16 amino acids, ends counted. CDR3 region: CASSPRLGDNEQFFGP.

This clonotype was picked up one time. V gene TRBV12-3 or TRBV12-4 combines with J gene TRBJ2-5; D not certain. The DNA matches TRBJ2-1 better at its end, which makes the J call doubtful. The length of the CDR3 is 11 residues. The DNA for the CDR3 is TGTGCCAGCAGTCGCAAGAATGAGCAGTTCTTC. Its protein product is CASSRKNEQFF.

This clonotype is classed as medium-sized. The chain has TRBV11-2 and TRBJ1-2; 8 bases match TRBD1. V was clipped by 4 bases and J by 7 bases; unmatched bases: 11. Germline CDR1 is SGHAT and CDR2 is FQNNGV. The CDR3 covers 15 residues. CDR3 nucleotides: TGTGCCAGCAGCTCTAGGACAGGGCTAAATATTGGCTACACCTTC. This codes for CASSSRTGLNIGYTF.

This clonotype was recorded once. This CDR3 reads CASSYRAGQPQHF. CDR3 DNA sequence: TGTGCCAGCAGTTACAGGGCTGGACAGCCCCAGCATTTT. The chain carries TRBV12-3 or TRBV12-4 and TRBJ1-5; tentatively, D is TRBD1 (6 bases). V lost 4 bases and J 7 bases, leaving 11 bases between the germline ends. This CDR3 spans 13 amino acids.

This clonotype was picked up many times. The chain is built from TRBV5-5 and TRBJ1-5, with TRBD1 as a possible D gene (6 bases). This CDR3 contains 15 residues. V lost 2 bases, J lost 5 bases, and 14 bases lay in between. Germline V gives CDR1 SGHKS, CDR2 YYEKEE (reference sequence). The CDR3 sequence: CASSLTGRGDQPQHF. CDR3 bases: TGTGCCAGCAGCTTAACAGGGAGAGGGGATCAGCCCCAGCATTTT. Using reference TRBV5-5 and TRBJ1-5 for the parts outside the CDR3, the full variable domain is DAGVTQSPTHLIKTRGQQVTLRCSPISGHKSVSWYQQVLGQGPQFIFQYYEKEERGRGNFPDRFSARQFPNYSSELNVNALLLGDSALYLCASSLTGRGDQPQHFGDGTRLSIL.

This clonotype has a handful of counts. This chain uses TRBV6-2 or TRBV6-3 with TRBJ2-5, with 8 bases aligning to TRBD2. The CDR3 extends over 18 amino acids. V was clipped by 0 bases and J by 2 bases; unmatched bases: 11. The germline CDR1 and CDR2 sequences are MNHEY and SVGEGT. This CDR3 is CASSYSSEASGPQETQYF. The CDR3 nucleotides read TGTGCCAGCAGTTACTCTTCCGAGGCTAGCGGGCCGCAAGAGACCCAGTACTTC.

The V gene is TRBV7-4, the J gene TRBJ2-5, with 8 bases that match TRBD2. The tail of the sequence fits TRBJ2-1 better, so the J call may be wrong. In germline, CDR1 is SGHVT, CDR2 SQSDAQ. The CDR3 extends over 16 amino acids. CDR3 nucleotides: TGTGCCAGCAGCCAGATCGGCGGGGGGCTCTACAATGAGCAGTTCTTC. Translation gives CASSQIGGGLYNEQFF.

To note about this clonotype: With a much larger clone just one base away, this may be a read error. This sequence joins TRBV5-1 and TRBJ2-3, with 9 bases matching TRBD2. The J call may be incorrect, as the DNA end agrees better with TRBJ2-7. This CDR3 is built from 16 residues. CDR1 and CDR2 (germline): SGHRS, YFSETQ. The CDR3 here is CASSLALRGRGNEQYF. CDR3 in DNA: TGCGCCAGCAGCTTGGCCTTACGCGGGAGGGGTAATGAGCAGTACTTC.

This clonotype was detected many times. A much larger clone differs by one base, so this may be a read error. The rearrangement uses TRBV27 and TRBJ2-7; tentative D call: TRBD1 (5 bases). The germline V and J ends were trimmed by 6 bases and 7 bases, with 19 bases remaining between them. This CDR3 spans 14 amino acids. Germline loops: CDR1 MNHEY, CDR2 SMNVEV (reference sequence). Written as DNA, the CDR3 is TGTGCCAGCAGCAAACTGGGGCCCTACAATGAGCAGTACTTC. Translated: CASSKLGPYNEQYF.

This clonotype occurred many times. The chain combines TRBV4-2 with TRBJ1-1; TRBD1 is a possible D gene (6 bases). The germline CDR1 and CDR2 sequences are LGHNA and YNFKEQ. Trimming shortened V by 2 bases and J by 2 bases, and 12 bases separated the two germline ends. This CDR3 is built from 15 residues. CDR3 loop: CASSQHRDTNTEAFF. Written as DNA, the CDR3 is TGTGCCAGCAGCCAACACCGGGACACCAACACTGAAGCTTTCTTT.

By sample share, this clonotype is medium-sized. The DNA for the CDR3 is TGTGCCAGCCGGACAGGGGTCAATGAGCAGTTCTTC. Protein product: CASRTGVNEQFF. This rearrangement joins TRBV28 to TRBJ2-1, with 9 positions matching TRBD1. Germline V gene sequence: CDR1 MDHEN, CDR2 SYDVKM. The V and J ends lost 8 bases and 6 bases, in that order; junction bases with no gene match: 2. CDR3 length equals 12 residues. Together with reference TRBV28 and TRBJ2-1, the CDR3 gives the full variable domain: DVKVTQSSRYLVKRTGEKVFLECVQDMDHENMFWYRQDPGLGLRLIYFSYDVKMKEKGDIPEGYSVSREKKERFSLILESASTNQTSMYLCASRTGVNEQFFGPGTRLTVL.